The 3 T cell receptor beta chains in this list originate from one sample, sequenced in a study of shared clonotypes between healthy human individuals. The data were produced by immunoSEQ multiplex PCR, yet TCRdb's version contains in-frame clones alone and is incomplete. There are approximately 2,000,000 clones in the sample; 92% occur only once, and around 0.38% lies in the top ten. Specimen: naive CD4+ T cells from PBMCs. Described subset: CD45RA+ positively selected. These receptors were taken from a man in his late teens or twenties in good health. Some clones in this sample may be carry-over from other donors' samples.

About this clone: One end of the junction is discordant with germline, which a read error may explain. The chain employs TRBV7-2 and TRBJ2-1, with D perhaps assigned TRBD1 or TRBD2 (6 bases each). The CDR3 totals 13 residues. Germline CDR1 is SGHTA and CDR2 is FQGNSA. CDR3 amino acids: CASSSTFGGREVF. The CDR3 region has the DNA TGTGCCAGCAGCTCCACCTTCGGGGGCCGCGAGGTCTTC.

The chain combines TRBV6-4 with TRBJ2-5, with TRBD2 matching over 8 bases. After removal of 0 bases from V and 4 bases from J, the junction contained 4 bases not matched to a gene. Per germline, CDR1 MRHNA and CDR2 SNTAGT. The CDR3 sequence is 15 residues long. CDR3 amino acids: CASSDSPAGVETQYF. The CDR3 bases are TGTGCCAGCAGTGACTCTCCAGCGGGAGTAGAGACCCAGTACTTC.

The rearrangement links TRBV7-2 to TRBJ2-7, with a tentative D call TRBD1 (6 bases). The V gene's germline CDR1 is SGHTA and CDR2 FQGNSA. The CDR3 loop spans 15 amino acids. Trimming removed 2 bases at V and 2 bases at J, with 13 bases between. CDR3 region: CASSLTMDSPYEQYF. The CDR3 coding sequence is TGTGCCAGCAGCTTAACGATGGACAGCCCCTACGAGCAGTACTTC.